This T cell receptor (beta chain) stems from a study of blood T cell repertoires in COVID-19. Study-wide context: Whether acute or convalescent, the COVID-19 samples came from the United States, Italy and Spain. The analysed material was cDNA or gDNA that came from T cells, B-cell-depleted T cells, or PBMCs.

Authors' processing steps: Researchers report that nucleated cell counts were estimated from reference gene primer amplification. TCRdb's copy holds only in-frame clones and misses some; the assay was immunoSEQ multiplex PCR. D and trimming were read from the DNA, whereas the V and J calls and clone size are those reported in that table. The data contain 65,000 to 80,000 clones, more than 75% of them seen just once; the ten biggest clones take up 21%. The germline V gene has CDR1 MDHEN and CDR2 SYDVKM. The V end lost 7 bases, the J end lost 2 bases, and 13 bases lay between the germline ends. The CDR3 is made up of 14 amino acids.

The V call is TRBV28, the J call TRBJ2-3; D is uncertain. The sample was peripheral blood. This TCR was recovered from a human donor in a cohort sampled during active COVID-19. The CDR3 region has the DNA TGTGCCAGCACCAATGGCGGAACCACAGATACGCAGTATTTT. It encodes CASTNGGTTDTQYF.